A single sample gave rise to the 5 T cell receptor beta chains below, sequenced in a study of regulatory T cells in long-lasting Graves disease. As for time point: newly diagnosed GD, antithyroid drugs for less than 3 months. From RNA extracted from PBMCs, the TCR library was made. Arm-PCR of CDR3 regions and iRepertoire HTBI primers were the basis on which TCR beta libraries were built. TCRdb itself ran the multiplex PCR reads through MiXCR, one entry per CDR3 protein. Here the sample spans 200,000 to 250,000 distinct CDR3 sequences, approximately 19% being singletons. These data were also reused for a study on T cells in Graves' hyperthyroidism and ophthalmopathy.

The sequencing here drew on peripheral blood mononuclear cells (PBMCs), taken at new diagnosis, from a patient treated with antithyroid drugs. These receptors were collected from a woman in her 30s with Graves disease.

The rearrangement links TRBV2 to TRBJ2-7, with 11 positions matching TRBD1. Germline V CDR1 and CDR2: SNHLY, FYNNEI. V was clipped by 5 bases and J by 5 bases; unmatched bases: 11. The CDR3 loop spans 16 amino acids. CDR3 protein: CASSPEWTGGKNEQYF. As DNA, the CDR3 is TGTGCCAGCAGTCCCGAATGGACAGGGGGCAAAAACGAGCAGTACTTC.

This rearrangement joins TRBV2 to TRBJ2-7; the match to TRBD2 covers 13 bases. The CDR3 spans 16 residues. Germline V gene sequence: CDR1 SNHLY, CDR2 FYNNEI. Unmatched junction bases numbered 13, after V lost 7 bases and J lost 7 bases. The CDR3 is CASKEGGGLAGYEQYF. The CDR3 coding sequence is TGTGCCAGCAAAGAAGGAGGGGGACTAGCGGGATATGAGCAGTACTTC.

The chain links TRBV28 to TRBJ2-1; 7 nucleotides match TRBD2. The junction had 4 bases not matched to a gene; V was cut back by 5 bases and J by 0 bases. The CDR3 has 15 amino acids. Germline assignment: CDR1 MDHEN and CDR2 SYDVKM. CDR3 protein: CASSRAGSSYNEQFF. The CDR3 nucleotides are TGTGCCAGCAGTCGAGCGGGGAGCTCCTACAATGAGCAGTTCTTC.

The rearrangement joins TRBV28 to TRBJ1-5; 7 bases align to TRBD1. Germline trimming cut 8 bases from V and 0 bases from J; bases unmatched to any gene: 4. CDR1 MDHEN and CDR2 SYDVKM come from the germline V gene. This CDR3 is built from 14 residues. In nucleotides, the CDR3 is TGTGCCAGCGGAGGGACAGATAGCAATCAGCCCCAGCATTTT. It translates to CASGGTDSNQPQHF.

This clonotype was counted at least ten times. The V call is TRBV9, the J call TRBJ2-1; 9 bases agree with TRBD2. The junction had 5 bases not matched to a gene; V was cut back by 4 bases and J by 0 bases. Germline V gene lookup returns CDR1 SGDLS and CDR2 YYNGEE. This CDR3 region has 16 residues. The CDR3 DNA follows: TGTGCCAGCAGCATTAGCGGGGGCAGCTCCTACAATGAGCAGTTCTTC. It encodes CASSISGGSSYNEQFF.